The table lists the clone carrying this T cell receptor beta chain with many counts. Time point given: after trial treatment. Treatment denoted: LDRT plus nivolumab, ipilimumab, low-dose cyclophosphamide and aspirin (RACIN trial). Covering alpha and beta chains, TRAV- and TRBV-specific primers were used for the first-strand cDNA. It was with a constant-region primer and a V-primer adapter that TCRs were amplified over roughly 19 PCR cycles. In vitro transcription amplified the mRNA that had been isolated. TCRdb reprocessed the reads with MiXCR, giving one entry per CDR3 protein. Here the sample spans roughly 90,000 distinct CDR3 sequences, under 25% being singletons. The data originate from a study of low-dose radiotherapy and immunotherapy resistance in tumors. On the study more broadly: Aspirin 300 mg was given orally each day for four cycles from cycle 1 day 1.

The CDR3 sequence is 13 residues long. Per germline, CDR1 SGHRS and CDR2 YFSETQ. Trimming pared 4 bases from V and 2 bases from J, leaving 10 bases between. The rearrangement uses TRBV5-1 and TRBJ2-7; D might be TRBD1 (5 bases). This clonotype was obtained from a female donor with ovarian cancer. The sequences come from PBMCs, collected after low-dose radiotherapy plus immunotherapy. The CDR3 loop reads CASSHGQAYEQYF. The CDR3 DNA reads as TGCGCCAGCAGCCACGGACAAGCCTACGAGCAGTACTTC.